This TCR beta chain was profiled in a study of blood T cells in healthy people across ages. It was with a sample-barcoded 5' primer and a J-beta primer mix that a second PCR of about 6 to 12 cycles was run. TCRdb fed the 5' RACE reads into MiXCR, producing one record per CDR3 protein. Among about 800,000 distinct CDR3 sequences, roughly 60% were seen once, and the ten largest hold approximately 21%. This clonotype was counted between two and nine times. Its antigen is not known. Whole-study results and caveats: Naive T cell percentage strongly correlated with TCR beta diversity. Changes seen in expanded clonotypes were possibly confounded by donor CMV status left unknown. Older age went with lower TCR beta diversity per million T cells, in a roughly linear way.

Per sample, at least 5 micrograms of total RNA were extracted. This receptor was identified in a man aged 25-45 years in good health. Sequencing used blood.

The CDR3 nucleotides read TGCAGCTCCGGAGAGCGGGGCTTCAATGAGCAGTTCTTC. Translating it yields CSSGERGFNEQFF. V gene TRBV29-1 combines with J gene TRBJ2-1, with 7 bases lining up with TRBD2. Germline trimming cut 8 bases from V and 6 bases from J; bases unmatched to any gene: 10. There are 13 residues in the CDR3. The germline CDR1 and CDR2 sequences are SQVTM and ANQGSEA.